This entry features one T cell receptor (beta chain) sequence. This entry belongs to a study of blood T cell repertoires in COVID-19. For the study at large: The origin of the acute and convalescent COVID-19 samples was the United States, Italy and Spain.

Original analysis: Amplification from reference gene primers served as the basis for estimated nucleated cell counts. Method: immunoSEQ multiplex PCR; TCRdb's copy keeps in-frame clones and lacks some. The V and J calls and clone size were taken over from that table, and D and trimming were inferred from the DNA. The repertoire consists of tens of thousands of clones, with 84% occurring once and the leading ten covering about 1.6%. V lost 3 bases and J 2 bases, leaving 13 bases between the germline ends. Per the germline V gene, CDR1 is MDHEN and CDR2 is SYDVKM. This CDR3 region has 15 residues. What was sequenced was peripheral blood. The receptor comes from a man over 45 with acute or convalescent COVID-19. The chain employs TRBV28 and TRBJ1-2; maybe TRBD1 (5 bases). The CDR3 DNA is TGTGCCAGCAGTTTGACGACGGAGGGGAACTATGGCTACACCTTC. Translation gives CASSLTTEGNYGYTF.